This T cell receptor (beta chain) is drawn from a study of blood T cell repertoires in COVID-19. The recovered donors of Cohort 3 showed two negative PCRs, clearance, or symptom resolution. Trimming cost V 7 bases and J 3 bases, with 28 bases left between them. Germline CDR1 and CDR2: MNHEY and SMNVEV (reference sequence). The CDR3 spans 19 residues. Authors' analysis steps: By means of reference gene primer amplification, nucleated cell counts were estimated. The repertoire was sequenced with immunoSEQ multiplex PCR; TCRdb's copy has only in-frame clones and lacks some. V and J calls and clone size come straight from that table; D and trimming were deduced from the DNA. Of around 450,000 clones in the sample, about 92% are singletons; the top ten hold approximately 0.55%.

The chain employs TRBV27 and TRBJ1-3; D is undetermined. This clonotype originated in a man between 18 and 29 years old who had recovered from COVID-19. Sequences were obtained from PBMCs or T cells enriched from blood (not recorded which). This CDR3 reads CASIALAAGPRSIGNTIYF. The DNA of the CDR3 is TGTGCCAGCATAGCCCTTGCTGCCGGTCCACGTTCAATTGGAAACACCATATATTTT.